This T cell receptor beta chain is drawn from a study of blood T cell repertoires in COVID-19. Across the study: Samples of COVID-19 (acute and convalescent) were obtained from the United States, Italy and Spain. PBMCs, B-cell-depleted T cells, or T cells provided the cDNA or gDNA that made up the material.

In the study's own analysis: Estimation of nucleated cell counts relied on the amplification of reference gene primers. Repertoires were generated with immunoSEQ multiplex PCR, while TCRdb's copy carries only in-frame clones and drops some. Clone size and V and J calls were adopted from that table, with D and trimming inferred from the DNA. The sample lists roughly 140,000 clones; around 90% were seen once. The length of the CDR3 is 12 residues. The V end was cut by 6 bases, the J end by 6 bases, with 10 bases between. Per the germline V gene, CDR1 is SNHLY and CDR2 is FYNNEI. The sample was peripheral blood. The receptor's source is an older man with acute or convalescent COVID-19. The rearrangement links TRBV2 to TRBJ2-3; D is uncertain. This chain's CDR3 is CASSQVADTQYF. The DNA of the CDR3 is TGTGCCAGCAGCCAGGTGGCGGATACGCAGTATTTT.